Listed below are T cell receptor beta chains from one sample, sequenced in a study of post-analysis software for immune sequencing data. TCRdb ran MiXCR on the PCR reads and lists one entry per CDR3 protein. The data contain roughly 800,000 distinct CDR3 sequences, roughly 50% of them singletons. Sequenced: blood. These receptors all come from a girl aged 10 to 17 with multiple sclerosis. CDR3s include the opening cysteine and the closing phenylalanine or tryptophan. The D gene is left open where the match is weak. Where a row states a size, it is once, few, many or the class of an expanded clone; other rows omit it.

abundance: few
d_gene: -
j_gene: TRBJ2-4
v_gene: TRBV15
CDR3nt: TGTGCCACCAGCAGATCTAGGGACTTAGGAGACATTCAGTACTTC
CDR3aa: CATSRSRDLGDIQYF

abundance: -
d_gene: -
j_gene: TRBJ2-1
v_gene: TRBV12-3/TRBV12-4
CDR3nt: TGTGCCAGCACGCAGGGTAGGGCCTCCTACAATGAGCAGTTCTTC
CDR3aa: CASTQGRASYNEQFF

abundance: -
d_gene: -
j_gene: TRBJ2-7
v_gene: TRBV7-3
CDR3nt: TGTGCCAGCAGCCTAACCGGGACAAATTCCTACGAGCAGTACTTC
CDR3aa: CASSLTGTNSYEQYF

abundance: few
d_gene: -
j_gene: TRBJ2-3
v_gene: TRBV15
CDR3nt: TGTGCCACCAGCAGGAACGTCCGGGACATTACCACAGATACGCAGTATTTT
CDR3aa: CATSRNVRDITTDTQYF

abundance: -
d_gene: -
j_gene: TRBJ2-5
v_gene: TRBV13
CDR3nt: TGTGCCAGCAACCGGGATCGCCAAGAGACCCAGTACTTC
CDR3aa: CASNRDRQETQYF

abundance: -
d_gene: -
j_gene: TRBJ2-3
v_gene: TRBV12-3/TRBV12-4
CDR3nt: TGTGCCAGCAGTTCAGACACAGATACGCAGTATTTT
CDR3aa: CASSSDTDTQYF

abundance: few
d_gene: -
j_gene: TRBJ1-2
v_gene: TRBV12-3/TRBV12-4
CDR3nt: TGTGCCAGCAGTTTATCCGGGGCTCAGAATGGCTACACCTTC
CDR3aa: CASSLSGAQNGYTF

abundance: few
d_gene: -
j_gene: TRBJ2-1
v_gene: TRBV6-2/TRBV6-3
CDR3nt: TGTGCCAGCCTAGCCCCTTACCACAATGAGCAGTTCTTC
CDR3aa: CASLAPYHNEQFF

abundance: -
d_gene: -
j_gene: TRBJ2-5
v_gene: TRBV25-1
CDR3nt: TGTGCCAGCACCAGGGAACGGGAGACCCAGTACTTC
CDR3aa: CASTRERETQYF

abundance: few
d_gene: -
j_gene: TRBJ2-1
v_gene: TRBV12-3/TRBV12-4
CDR3nt: TGTGCCAGCAGTCCCCTTGGCCCTCTCTACAATGAGCAGTTCTTC
CDR3aa: CASSPLGPLYNEQFF

abundance: -
d_gene: -
j_gene: TRBJ1-1
v_gene: TRBV25-1
CDR3nt: TGTACCAGCACTGGGGTGAACACTGAAGCTTTCTTT
CDR3aa: CTSTGVNTEAFF

abundance: few
d_gene: TRBD2
j_gene: TRBJ2-5
v_gene: TRBV5-1
CDR3nt: TGCGCCAGCAGCTTGGCAAGCGGGAGCTGGGAGACCCAGTACTTC
CDR3aa: CASSLASGSWETQYF

abundance: few
d_gene: TRBD2
j_gene: TRBJ2-7
v_gene: TRBV27
CDR3nt: TGTGCCAGCAGACCCCAACTAGCGGCCCACCACGAGCAGTACTTC
CDR3aa: CASRPQLAAHHEQYF

abundance: -
d_gene: TRBD1
j_gene: TRBJ1-4
v_gene: TRBV15
CDR3nt: TGTGCCACCAGCAGAGAGGACAGGACCCATGAAAAACTGTTTTTT
CDR3aa: CATSREDRTHEKLFF

abundance: -
d_gene: TRBD1
j_gene: TRBJ2-7
v_gene: TRBV20-1
CDR3nt: TGCAGTGCCAAAAAGCGGACAGGAACCTACGAGCAGTACTTC
CDR3aa: CSAKKRTGTYEQYF

abundance: few
d_gene: -
j_gene: TRBJ2-5
v_gene: TRBV20-1
CDR3nt: TGCAGTGCTAGAGATGCATGGGACCAAGAGACCCAGTACTTC
CDR3aa: CSARDAWDQETQYF

abundance: -
d_gene: -
j_gene: TRBJ2-5
v_gene: TRBV7-7
CDR3nt: TGTGCCAGCAGCTCCTACGGGGGGACACAAGAGACCCAGTACTTC
CDR3aa: CASSSYGGTQETQYF

abundance: -
d_gene: TRBD1
j_gene: TRBJ2-1
v_gene: TRBV7-2
CDR3nt: TGTGCCAGCAGCTTCGACAGGGGTCAGCAGTTCTTC
CDR3aa: CASSFDRGQQFF

abundance: few
d_gene: TRBD2
j_gene: TRBJ2-1
v_gene: TRBV6-4
CDR3nt: TGTGCCAGCAGTGACACTAGCGGATCCTACAATGAGCAGTTCTTC
CDR3aa: CASSDTSGSYNEQFF

abundance: -
d_gene: -
j_gene: TRBJ2-7
v_gene: TRBV7-3
CDR3nt: TGTGCCAGCAGCTTCTCATTACACAGGGACGACTACGAGCAGTACTTC
CDR3aa: CASSFSLHRDDYEQYF

abundance: -
d_gene: -
j_gene: TRBJ2-5
v_gene: TRBV5-1
CDR3nt: TGCGCCAGCAGCTTGGAGGCGGGTCGCCGCCAAGAGACCCAGTACTTC
CDR3aa: CASSLEAGRRQETQYF

abundance: -
d_gene: -
j_gene: TRBJ2-5
v_gene: TRBV12-3/TRBV12-4
CDR3nt: TGTGCCAGCACACAGGGGAGGCAAGAGACCCAGTACTTC
CDR3aa: CASTQGRQETQYF

abundance: few
d_gene: TRBD2
j_gene: TRBJ2-7
v_gene: TRBV20-1
CDR3nt: TGCAGTGCTAGTCTAGCGGGAGTCCCACATTACGAGCAGTACTTC
CDR3aa: CSASLAGVPHYEQYF

abundance: once
d_gene: TRBD2
j_gene: TRBJ2-1
v_gene: TRBV5-1
CDR3nt: TGCGCCAGCAGCTTTCTAGCGGGACCTTCCCTATCCTACAATGAGCAGTTCTTC
CDR3aa: CASSFLAGPSLSYNEQFF

abundance: few
d_gene: -
j_gene: TRBJ2-5
v_gene: TRBV27
CDR3nt: TGTGCCAGCAGCCCCCAATGGGCTAGCCGCCAAGAGACCCAGTACTTC
CDR3aa: CASSPQWASRQETQYF

abundance: -
d_gene: -
j_gene: TRBJ1-2
v_gene: TRBV6-1
CDR3nt: TGTGCCAGCAGTGAAGGATATAGGGGCGGCTACACCTTC
CDR3aa: CASSEGYRGGYTF

abundance: -
d_gene: -
j_gene: TRBJ2-7
v_gene: TRBV6-5
CDR3nt: TGTGCCAGCAGTTCTGTTGCTGCTGGCTCCTACGAGCAGTACTTC
CDR3aa: CASSSVAAGSYEQYF

abundance: few
d_gene: TRBD1
j_gene: TRBJ2-6
v_gene: TRBV29-1
CDR3nt: TGCAGCGCCTTCCCTTTGGACAGGGGCGCCGGGGCCAACGTCCTGACTTTC
CDR3aa: CSAFPLDRGAGANVLTF

abundance: many
d_gene: -
j_gene: TRBJ2-7
v_gene: TRBV7-6
CDR3nt: TGTGCCAGCAGCTTAGACAGGGACCACGAGCAGTACTTC
CDR3aa: CASSLDRDHEQYF

abundance: -
d_gene: TRBD2
j_gene: TRBJ2-2
v_gene: TRBV12-3/TRBV12-4
CDR3nt: TGTGCCAGCAGTTTGAGTAGCGGGGCCACCGGGGAGCTGTTTTTT
CDR3aa: CASSLSSGATGELFF

abundance: few
d_gene: TRBD2
j_gene: TRBJ2-1
v_gene: TRBV29-1
CDR3nt: TGCAGCGCCGGAGTAGCGGGGGGGCCTGGTGAGCAGTTCTTC
CDR3aa: CSAGVAGGPGEQFF